This T cell receptor beta chain was sequenced during a study of T cell responses to AZD1222 COVID-19 vaccine. The CDR3 has 13 residues. Trimming pared 4 bases from V and 8 bases from J, leaving 13 bases between. From germline, CDR1 is KGHDR and CDR2 SFDVKD. Clones were sequenced by immunoSEQ multiplex PCR, and TCRdb holds only the in-frame ones, with some missing. The sample consists of about 200,000 clones, 80% to 95% of them appearing once. Analysis merged second doses at about 4 or about 12 weeks. To note about this clone: Its antigen is unknown.

Study-wide findings and caveats: The sample set comprised mostly white British donors with more females, and clonal diversity was possibly underestimated. Among spike-specific TCRs, nearly half reportedly target unmutated variant regions. Vaccine-associated CD4 TCRs spanned spike, dominant at 160-218 and 743-854.

The chain employs TRBV24-1 and TRBJ1-2, with D possibly being TRBD1 (6 bases). The sequencing here drew on peripheral blood, taken 28 days after the second AZD1222 dose. This TCR came from an adult who received the AZD1222 COVID-19 vaccine. As DNA, the CDR3 is TGTGCCACCAGTGACGGGGGCAGGGCCGGCTACACCTTC. Residues: CATSDGGRAGYTF.